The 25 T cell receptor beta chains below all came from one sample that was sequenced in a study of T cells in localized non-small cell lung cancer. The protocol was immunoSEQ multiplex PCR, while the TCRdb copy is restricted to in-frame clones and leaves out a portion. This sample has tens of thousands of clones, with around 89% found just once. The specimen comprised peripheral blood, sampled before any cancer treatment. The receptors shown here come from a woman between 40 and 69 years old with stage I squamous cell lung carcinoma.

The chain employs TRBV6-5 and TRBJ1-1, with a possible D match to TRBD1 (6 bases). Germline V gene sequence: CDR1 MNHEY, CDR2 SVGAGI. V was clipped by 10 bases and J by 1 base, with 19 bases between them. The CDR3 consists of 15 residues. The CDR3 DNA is TGTGCCACTATATTATACGACAGGTGGAACACTGAAGCTTTCTTT. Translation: CATILYDRWNTEAFF.

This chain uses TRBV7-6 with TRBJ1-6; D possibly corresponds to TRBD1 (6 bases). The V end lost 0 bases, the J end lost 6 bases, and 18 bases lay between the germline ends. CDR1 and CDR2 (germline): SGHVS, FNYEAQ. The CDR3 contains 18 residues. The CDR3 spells CASSLALRGASLNSPLHF. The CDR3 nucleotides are TGTGCCAGCAGCTTAGCGCTAAGGGGGGCCTCTCTTAATTCACCCCTCCACTTT.

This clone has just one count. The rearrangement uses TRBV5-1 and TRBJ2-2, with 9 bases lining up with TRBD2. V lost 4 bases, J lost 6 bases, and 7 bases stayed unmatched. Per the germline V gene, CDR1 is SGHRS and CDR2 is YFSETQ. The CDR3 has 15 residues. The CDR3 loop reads CASSPGTSTPGELFF. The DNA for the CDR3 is TGCGCCAGCAGCCCCGGGACTAGCACCCCCGGGGAGCTGTTTTTT.

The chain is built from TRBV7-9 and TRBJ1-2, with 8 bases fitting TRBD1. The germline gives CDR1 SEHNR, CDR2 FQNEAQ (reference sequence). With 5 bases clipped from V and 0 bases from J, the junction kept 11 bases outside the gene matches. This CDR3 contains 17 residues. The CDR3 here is CASSTAGQGNANYGYTF. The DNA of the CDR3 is TGTGCCAGCAGCACCGCCGGACAGGGTAACGCTAACTATGGCTACACCTTC.

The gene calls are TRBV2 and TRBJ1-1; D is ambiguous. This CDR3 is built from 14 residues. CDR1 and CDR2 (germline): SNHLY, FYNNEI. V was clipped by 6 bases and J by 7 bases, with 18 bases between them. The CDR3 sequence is CASRVLRDRGEAFF. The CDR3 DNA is TGTGCCAGCAGAGTGTTAAGGGATCGAGGTGAAGCTTTCTTT.

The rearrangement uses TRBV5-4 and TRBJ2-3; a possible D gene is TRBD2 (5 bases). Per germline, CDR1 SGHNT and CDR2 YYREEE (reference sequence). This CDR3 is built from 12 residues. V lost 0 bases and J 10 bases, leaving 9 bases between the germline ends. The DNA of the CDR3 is TGTGCCAGCAGCTTGGACGCGGGTGCGCAGTATTTT. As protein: CASSLDAGAQYF.

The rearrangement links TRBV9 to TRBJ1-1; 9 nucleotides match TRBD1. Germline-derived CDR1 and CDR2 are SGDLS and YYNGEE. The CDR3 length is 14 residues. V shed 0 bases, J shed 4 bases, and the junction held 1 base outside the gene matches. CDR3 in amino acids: CASSVGQGGTEAFF. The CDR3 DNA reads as TGTGCCAGCAGCGTAGGACAGGGGGGCACTGAAGCTTTCTTT.

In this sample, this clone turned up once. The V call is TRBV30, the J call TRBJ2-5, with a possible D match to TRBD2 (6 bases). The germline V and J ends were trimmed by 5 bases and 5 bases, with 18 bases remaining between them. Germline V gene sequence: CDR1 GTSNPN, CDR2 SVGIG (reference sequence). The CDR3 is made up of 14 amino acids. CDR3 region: CAWERSGGSETQYF. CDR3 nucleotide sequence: TGTGCCTGGGAACGGTCCGGGGGAAGTGAGACCCAGTACTTC.

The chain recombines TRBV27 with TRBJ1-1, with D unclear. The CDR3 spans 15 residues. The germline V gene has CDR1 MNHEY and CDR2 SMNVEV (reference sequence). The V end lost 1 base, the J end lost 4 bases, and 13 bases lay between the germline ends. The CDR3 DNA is TGTGCCAGCAGTTTATTTGGAGGGTTGCCCACTGAAGCTTTCTTT. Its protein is CASSLFGGLPTEAFF.

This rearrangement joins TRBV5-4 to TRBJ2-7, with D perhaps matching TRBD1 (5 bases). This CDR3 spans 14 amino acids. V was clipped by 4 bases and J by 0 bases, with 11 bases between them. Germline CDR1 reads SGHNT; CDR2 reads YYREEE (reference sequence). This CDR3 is CASSLSTVSYEQYF. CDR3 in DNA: TGTGCCAGCAGCCTGTCGACAGTCTCCTACGAGCAGTACTTC.

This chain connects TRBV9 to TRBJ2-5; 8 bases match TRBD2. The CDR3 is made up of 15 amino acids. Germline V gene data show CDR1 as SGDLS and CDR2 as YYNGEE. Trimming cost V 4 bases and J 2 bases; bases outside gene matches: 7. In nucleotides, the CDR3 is TGTGCCAGCAGCCGGGGGGGCAGACCGCAAGAGACCCAGTACTTC. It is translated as CASSRGGRPQETQYF.

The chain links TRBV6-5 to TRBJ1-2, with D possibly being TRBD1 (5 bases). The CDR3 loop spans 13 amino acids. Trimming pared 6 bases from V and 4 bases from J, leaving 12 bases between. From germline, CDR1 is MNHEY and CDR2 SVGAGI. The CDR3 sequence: CASSRGHLYGYTF. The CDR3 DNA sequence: TGTGCCAGCAGCCGCGGACACCTCTATGGCTACACCTTC.

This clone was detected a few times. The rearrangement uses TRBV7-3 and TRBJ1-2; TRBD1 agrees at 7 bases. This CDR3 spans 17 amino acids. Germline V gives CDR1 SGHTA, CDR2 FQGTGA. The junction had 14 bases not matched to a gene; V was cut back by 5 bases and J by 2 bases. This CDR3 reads CASSPWEGAKPNYGYTF. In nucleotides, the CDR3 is TGTGCCAGCAGCCCCTGGGAGGGGGCCAAACCAAACTATGGCTACACCTTC.

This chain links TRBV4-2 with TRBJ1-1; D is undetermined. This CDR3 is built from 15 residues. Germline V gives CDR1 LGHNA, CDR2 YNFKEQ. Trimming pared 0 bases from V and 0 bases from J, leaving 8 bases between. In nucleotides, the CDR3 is TGTGCCAGCAGCCAAGAACTCCAGGTGAACACTGAAGCTTTCTTT. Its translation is CASSQELQVNTEAFF.

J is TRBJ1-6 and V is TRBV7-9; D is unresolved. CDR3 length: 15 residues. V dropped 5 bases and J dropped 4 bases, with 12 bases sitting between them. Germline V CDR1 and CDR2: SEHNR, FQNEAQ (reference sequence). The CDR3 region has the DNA TGTGCCAGCAGCCCCGGGGAGACATATAATTCACCCCTCCACTTT. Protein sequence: CASSPGETYNSPLHF.

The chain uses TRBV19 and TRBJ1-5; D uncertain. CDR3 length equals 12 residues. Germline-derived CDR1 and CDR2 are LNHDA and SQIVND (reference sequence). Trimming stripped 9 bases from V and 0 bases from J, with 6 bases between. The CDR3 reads CASRHSNQPQHF. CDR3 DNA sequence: TGTGCCAGCCGGCATAGCAATCAGCCCCAGCATTTT.

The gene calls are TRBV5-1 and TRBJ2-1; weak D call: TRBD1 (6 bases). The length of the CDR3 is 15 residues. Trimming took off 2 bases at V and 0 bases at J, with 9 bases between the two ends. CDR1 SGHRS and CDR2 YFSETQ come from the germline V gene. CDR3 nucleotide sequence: TGCGCCAGCAGCTTACAGGGAAGCTCCTACAATGAGCAGTTCTTC. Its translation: CASSLQGSSYNEQFF.

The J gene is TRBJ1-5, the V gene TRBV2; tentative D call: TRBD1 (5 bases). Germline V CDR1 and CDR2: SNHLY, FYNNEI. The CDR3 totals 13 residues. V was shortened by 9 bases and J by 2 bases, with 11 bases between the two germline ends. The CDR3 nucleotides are TGTGCCAGGGGGCAGGGTGGCAATCAGCCCCAGCATTTT. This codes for CARGQGGNQPQHF.

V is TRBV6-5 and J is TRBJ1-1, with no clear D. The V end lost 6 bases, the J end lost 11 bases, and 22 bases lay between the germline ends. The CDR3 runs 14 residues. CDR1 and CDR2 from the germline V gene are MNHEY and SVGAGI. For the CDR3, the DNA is TGTGCCAGCAGCCCCCTCGATGGAACCGTAGGGGCTTTCTTT. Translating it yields CASSPLDGTVGAFF.

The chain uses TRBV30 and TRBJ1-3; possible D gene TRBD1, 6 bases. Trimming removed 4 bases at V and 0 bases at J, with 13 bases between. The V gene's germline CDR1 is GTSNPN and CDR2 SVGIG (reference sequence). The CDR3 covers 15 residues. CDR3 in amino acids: CAWTEDSFSGNTIYF. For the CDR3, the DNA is TGTGCCTGGACTGAGGACAGCTTCTCTGGAAACACCATATATTTT.

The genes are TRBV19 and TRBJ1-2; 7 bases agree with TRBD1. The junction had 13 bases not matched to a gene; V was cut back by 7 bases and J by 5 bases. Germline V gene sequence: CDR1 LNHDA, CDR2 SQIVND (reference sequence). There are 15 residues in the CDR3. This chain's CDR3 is CASTSLTGIRYGYTF. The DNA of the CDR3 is TGTGCCAGTACCTCTTTGACAGGGATTCGTTATGGCTACACCTTC.

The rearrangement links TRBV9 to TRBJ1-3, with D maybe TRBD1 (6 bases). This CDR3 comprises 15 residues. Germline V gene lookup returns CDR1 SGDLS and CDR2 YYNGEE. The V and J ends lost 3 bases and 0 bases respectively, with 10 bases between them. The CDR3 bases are TGTGCCAGCAGCGCCCGACAGGCCTCTGGAAACACCATATATTTT. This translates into CASSARQASGNTIYF.

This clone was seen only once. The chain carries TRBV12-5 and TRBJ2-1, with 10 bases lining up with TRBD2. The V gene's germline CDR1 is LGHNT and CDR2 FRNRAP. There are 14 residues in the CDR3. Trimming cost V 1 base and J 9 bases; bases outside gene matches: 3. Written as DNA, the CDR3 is TGTGCTAGTGGTTTGGAGCTAGCGGGGGTTGAGCAGTTCTTC. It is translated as CASGLELAGVEQFF.

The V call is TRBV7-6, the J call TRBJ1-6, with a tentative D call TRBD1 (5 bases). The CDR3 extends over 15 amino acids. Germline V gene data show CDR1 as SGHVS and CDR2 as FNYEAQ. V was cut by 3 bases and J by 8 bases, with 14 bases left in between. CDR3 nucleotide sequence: TGTGCCAGCAGCTTGCGCCAGGGAGGGGATTCACCCCTCCACTTT. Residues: CASSLRQGGDSPLHF.

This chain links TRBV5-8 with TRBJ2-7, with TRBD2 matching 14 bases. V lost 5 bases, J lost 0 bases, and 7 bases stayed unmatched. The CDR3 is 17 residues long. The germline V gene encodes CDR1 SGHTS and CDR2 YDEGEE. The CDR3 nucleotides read TGTGCCAGCAGACCCGGGACTAGCGGGGGTCCCTCCTACGAGCAGTACTTC. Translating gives CASRPGTSGGPSYEQYF.